This T cell receptor (beta chain) was obtained from a study of regulatory T cells in long-lasting Graves disease. Study-wide background: Persistence in Graves' disease denoted antithyroid drug use beyond 5 years alongside positive TSH receptor antibodies. Study results and caveats: Persistent-disease Graves' patients showed less TCR diversity than new cases. The study examined only peripheral blood, not thyroid tissue.

HTBI primers from iRepertoire and Arm-PCR of CDR3 regions yielded the TCR beta libraries. TCRdb re-called the multiplex PCR reads with MiXCR, one entry per CDR3 protein. The sample includes around 460,000 distinct CDR3 sequences, about 20% of them seen just once. As for this clonotype: Its antigen is still unknown.

This sample's time point: persistent/refractory GD, antithyroid drugs over 5 years with positive TRAb. PBMCs provided the RNA from which the TCR library was made. The germline gives CDR1 LNHNV, CDR2 YYDKDF (reference sequence). CDR3 length equals 17 residues. The V end was cut by 0 bases, the J end by 0 bases, with 14 bases between. The chain has TRBV15 and TRBJ1-1; D gene uncertain. The material was peripheral blood mononuclear cells (PBMCs), obtained when the disease was refractory, from a patient treated with antithyroid drugs. The receptor was derived from a female donor with Graves disease. The CDR3 protein is CATSRDSLLGMNTEAFF. Here the CDR3 DNA reads TGTGCCACCAGCAGAGATAGTTTATTGGGCATGAACACTGAAGCTTTCTTT. The full variable domain, its missing parts supplied by reference TRBV15 and TRBJ1-1, is DAMVIQNPRYQVTQFGKPVTLSCSQTLNHNVMYWYQQKSSQAPKLLFHYYDKDFNNEADTPDNFQSRRPNTSFCFLDIRSPGLGDTAMYLCATSRDSLLGMNTEAFFGQGTRLTVV.